This record covers a single T cell receptor (beta chain). The source of the sample is a study of blood T cell repertoires in COVID-19. Turning to the study itself: Sample material is recorded as cDNA or gDNA derived from T cells, B-cell-depleted T cells, or PBMCs.

Authors' analysis steps: Reference gene primers were amplified, and this amplification served to estimate nucleated cell counts. Clones were read by immunoSEQ multiplex PCR, and TCRdb kept only the in-frame ones, dropping some. Clone size and V and J calls were adopted from that table, with D and trimming inferred from the DNA. In the table there are more than 85,000 clones, more than 70% of which are singletons. The CDR3 extends over 15 amino acids. Trimming took off 5 bases at V and 2 bases at J, with 16 bases between the two ends. Germline CDR1 SGHKS, CDR2 YYEKEE (reference sequence). The source of this sequence is a woman aged 45 to 65 with acute or convalescent COVID-19. The chain has TRBV5-5 and TRBJ1-1, with TRBD1 as a possible D gene (5 bases). The sample consisted of peripheral blood. The CDR3 DNA follows: TGTGCCAGCAGTTTTGGGACGGGAGCTAACACTGAAGCTTTCTTT. Residues: CASSFGTGANTEAFF.